This record concerns one TCR beta chain sequence. Only in-frame clones appear in the TCRdb table, and some are missing; sequencing was by immunoSEQ multiplex PCR. The sample has over 70,000 clones; roughly four fifths are singletons. V lost 8 bases, J lost 9 bases, and 13 bases stayed unmatched. CDR3 length: 14 residues. Germline CDR1 reads MNHEY; CDR2 reads SVGAGI. The data originate from a study of blood T cell repertoires in COVID-19. Study background: Some COVID-19 samples were acute and others convalescent; all came from the United States, Italy and Spain.

J is TRBJ1-2 and V is TRBV6-5, with 9 bases matching TRBD1. This receptor was identified in a man aged 60 to 69 with acute or convalescent COVID-19. Sequenced sample: peripheral blood. The CDR3 coding sequence is TGTGCCAGCGGCCGGGGGACAGGGACTATCAGCTACACCTTC. This translates into CASGRGTGTISYTF.